These 26 T cell receptor beta chains came from one sample sequenced in a study of cytotoxic CD8 clonotypes in ibrutinib-treated CLL. Produced via immunoSEQ multiplex PCR; TCRdb's table is partial and in-frame only. The data hold around 150,000 clones, with 70% to 90% observed a single time. The input for sequencing was PBMCs, taken at disease progression, from a patient treated with ibrutinib. These receptors were obtained from a human donor with chronic lymphocytic leukemia.

The V call is TRBV6-5, the J call TRBJ1-5, with D possibly matching TRBD1 (6 bases). The germline V gene encodes CDR1 MNHEY and CDR2 SVGAGI. The CDR3 is made up of 13 amino acids. V lost 6 bases, J lost 5 bases, and 11 bases lay in between. The DNA of the CDR3 is TGTGCCAGCAGACAGGGTCTTTATCAGCCCCAGCATTTT. Its translation is CASRQGLYQPQHF.

CDR3 sequence reads: CATSRDLGGRGLGYF. CDR3 bases: TGTGCCACCAGCAGAGATCTAGGGGGTAGGGGCTTGGGATATTTT. The chain recombines TRBV15 with TRBJ1-3, with TRBD1 as a possible D gene (6 bases). Between the trimmed V and J ends, which lost 0 bases and 15 bases, there was a span of 21 bases. The CDR3 covers 15 residues. Germline V gives CDR1 LNHNV, CDR2 YYDKDF (reference sequence).

The chain uses TRBV29-1 and TRBJ2-1; D remains ambiguous. The CDR3 runs to 16 residues. CDR1 and CDR2 from the germline V gene are SQVTM and ANQGSEA. Between the trimmed V and J ends, which lost 6 bases and 1 base, there was a span of 19 bases. The CDR3 loop reads CSVTPPASPSYNEQFF. The CDR3 bases are TGCAGCGTAACACCCCCAGCGTCTCCTTCCTACAATGAGCAGTTCTTC.

This chain connects TRBV18 to TRBJ2-3; D is perhaps TRBD1 (5 bases). CDR1 is KGHSH and CDR2 is LQKENI in the germline V gene. CDR3 size: 14 residues. Trimming cost V 4 bases and J 6 bases, with 14 bases left between them. Here the CDR3 reads CASSLHRKHDTQYF. Written as DNA, the CDR3 is TGTGCCAGCTCACTACACAGGAAACACGATACGCAGTATTTT.

This chain uses TRBV6-1 with TRBJ2-5; the D gene is possibly TRBD1 (6 bases). Deletions cut 10 bases from V and 2 bases from J, with 17 bases between. Germline CDR1 reads MNHNS; CDR2 reads SASEGT. This CDR3 is built from 14 residues. The CDR3 sequence is CATHRDLWQETQYF. The CDR3, as DNA: TGTGCCACCCACAGGGATCTTTGGCAAGAGACCCAGTACTTC.

V is TRBV4-3 and J is TRBJ2-1, with 14 bases that match TRBD2. Germline values: CDR1 LGHNA, CDR2 YSLEER. The V segment lost 1 base and the J segment 6 bases; nucleotides outside the gene matches: 17. CDR3 size: 21 residues. This chain's CDR3 is CASSQGRRGQAGTSGSNEQFF. The CDR3 DNA reads TGCGCCAGCAGCCAAGGTAGGCGGGGGCAGGCCGGGACTAGCGGGAGCAATGAGCAGTTCTTC.

This chain links TRBV5-6 with TRBJ2-1; D call uncertain. CDR1 SGHDT and CDR2 YYEEEE come from the germline V gene. This CDR3 comprises 16 residues. Trimming left V 0 bases short and J 0 bases short, with 10 bases between. This CDR3 reads CASSLGGPNSYNEQFF. DNA of the CDR3: TGTGCCAGCAGCTTGGGTGGCCCAAACTCCTACAATGAGCAGTTCTTC.

This chain joins TRBV5-4 and TRBJ2-1; 12 bases line up with TRBD2. The CDR3 sequence is 15 residues long. CDR1 and CDR2 (germline): SGHNT, YYREEE (reference sequence). Trimming at V came to 3 bases and at J to 8 bases, leaving 6 bases not matched to a gene. CDR3 residues: CASSSGLAGLDEQFF. The CDR3 DNA follows: TGTGCCAGCAGCTCCGGACTAGCGGGACTCGATGAGCAGTTCTTC.

The chain joins TRBV2 to TRBJ2-1; D possibly matches TRBD1 or TRBD2 (6 bases each). The CDR3 has 15 amino acids. Germline CDR1 SNHLY, CDR2 FYNNEI. V lost 1 base, J lost 7 bases, and 14 bases lay in between. CDR3 sequence reads: CASSEVPGARNEQFF. The CDR3 nucleotides read TGTGCCAGCAGTGAAGTGCCGGGGGCTAGGAATGAGCAGTTCTTC.

A single count supports this clone. The J gene is TRBJ2-7, the V gene TRBV7-9; D remains ambiguous. CDR1 is SEHNR and CDR2 is FQNEAQ in the germline V gene (reference sequence). Trimming cost V 4 bases and J 0 bases, with 16 bases left between them. This CDR3 has 16 residues. CDR3 protein: CASSSKKNTASYEQYF. Here the CDR3 DNA reads TGTGCCAGCAGCTCGAAGAAAAATACTGCCTCCTACGAGCAGTACTTC.

The table lists this clone with a count of one. The chain is built from TRBV5-1 and TRBJ2-7; 8 nucleotides match TRBD1. From germline, CDR1 is SGHRS and CDR2 YFSETQ. The CDR3 is 17 residues long. V shed 4 bases, J shed 2 bases, and the junction held 14 bases outside the gene matches. CDR3 loop: CASSPYWDRPGTYEQYF. CDR3 DNA: TGCGCCAGCAGCCCATATTGGGACAGGCCAGGAACCTACGAGCAGTACTTC.

This sequence joins TRBV7-2 and TRBJ2-3; D possibly corresponds to TRBD2 (6 bases). The CDR3 runs to 16 residues. V dropped 2 bases and J dropped 2 bases, with 14 bases sitting between them. CDR1 and CDR2 (germline): SGHTA, FQGNSA. Written as DNA, the CDR3 is TGTGCCAGCAGCTTAAGGTCTACGGGAGCCACAGATACGCAGTATTTT. Protein product: CASSLRSTGATDTQYF.

The rearrangement joins TRBV30 to TRBJ2-7, with TRBD2 matching over 12 bases. CDR1 and CDR2 from the germline V gene are GTSNPN and SVGIG (reference sequence). This CDR3 has 14 amino acids. CDR3 sequence: CSLASSGRAYEQYF. CDR3 nucleotides: TGTTCCCTGGCGTCTAGCGGGAGGGCCTACGAGCAGTACTTC.

The CDR3, as DNA: TGTGCCAGCGAGAGGAGGGATTACACCTACGAGCAGTACTTC. Encoded protein: CASERRDYTYEQYF. This chain links TRBV28 with TRBJ2-7, with a tentative D call TRBD2 (6 bases). The CDR3 extends over 14 amino acids. Per germline, CDR1 MDHEN and CDR2 SYDVKM. The germline V and J ends were trimmed by 8 bases and 2 bases, with 16 bases remaining between them. Based on the CDR3 plus reference TRBV28 and TRBJ2-7, the full variable domain is DVKVTQSSRYLVKRTGEKVFLECVQDMDHENMFWYRQDPGLGLRLIYFSYDVKMKEKGDIPEGYSVSREKKERFSLILESASTNQTSMYLCASERRDYTYEQYFGPGTRLTVT.

The rearrangement joins TRBV7-3 to TRBJ1-1; the D is unclear. Per germline, CDR1 SGHTA and CDR2 FQGTGA. V was trimmed by 5 bases and J by 1 base, leaving 8 bases between them. This CDR3 contains 13 residues. As DNA, the CDR3 is TGTGCCAGCAGCCGCGCCGGGAACACTGAAGCTTTCTTT. Its protein product is CASSRAGNTEAFF.

The chain carries TRBV30 and TRBJ1-4; no clear D gene. The CDR3 is 12 amino acids. V lost 3 bases and J lost 8, with 10 bases in between. The V gene's germline CDR1 is GTSNPN and CDR2 SVGIG (reference sequence). This chain's CDR3 is CAWSADDEKLFF. DNA for the CDR3: TGTGCCTGGAGCGCGGACGACGAAAAACTGTTTTTT.

V gene TRBV5-4 combines with J gene TRBJ2-1, with a weak D call TRBD2 (5 bases). CDR1 and CDR2 (germline): SGHNT, YYREEE (reference sequence). This CDR3 comprises 18 residues. Trimming removed 3 bases at V and 0 bases at J, with 19 bases between. The DNA for the CDR3 is TGTGCCAGCAGCTCCGGGGTGGGATTTCTGAGCTCCTACAATGAGCAGTTCTTC. It encodes CASSSGVGFLSSYNEQFF.

The chain combines TRBV19 with TRBJ1-1; 8 bases align to TRBD1. The CDR3 has 16 amino acids. Trimming cost V 6 bases and J 1 base; bases outside gene matches: 10. Germline V gene lookup returns CDR1 LNHDA and CDR2 SQIVND (reference sequence). The CDR3 bases are TGTGCCAGTAGCCGAGAAGGGACAGGTTCGAACACTGAAGCTTTCTTT. This codes for CASSREGTGSNTEAFF.

The J gene is TRBJ2-7, the V gene TRBV11-2, with TRBD1 matching 10 bases. From germline, CDR1 is SGHAT and CDR2 FQNNGV. The V gene end was trimmed by 5 bases and the J gene end by 5 bases; junction bases not matched to a gene: 6. The CDR3 length is 14 residues. CDR3 in amino acids: CASSSDRGLNEQYF. The DNA for the CDR3 is TGTGCCAGCAGCAGTGACAGGGGGCTAAACGAGCAGTACTTC. The whole variable domain, filled in from reference TRBV11-2 and TRBJ2-7, reads EAGVAQSPRYKIIEKRQSVAFWCNPISGHATLYWYQQILGQGPKLLIQFQNNGVVDDSQLPKDRFSAERLKGVDSTLKIQPAKLEDSAVYLCASSSDRGLNEQYFGPGTRLTVT.

The rearrangement uses TRBV7-7 and TRBJ2-3; possible D gene TRBD2, 5 bases. This CDR3 comprises 16 residues. Trimming left V 5 bases short and J 6 bases short, with 21 bases between. Germline V gene sequence: CDR1 SSHAT, CDR2 FNYEAQ (reference sequence). In DNA form, the CDR3 reads TGTGCCAGCAGCCAGAAGGCGGGCGGTGAGTTGGATACGCAGTATTTT. Its protein product is CASSQKAGGELDTQYF. The whole variable domain, filled in from reference TRBV7-7 and TRBJ2-3, reads GAGVSQSPRYKVTKRGQDVTLRCDPISSHATLYWYQQALGQGPEFLTYFNYEAQPDKSGLPSDRFSAERPEGSISTLTIQRTEQRDSAMYRCASSQKAGGELDTQYFGPGTRLTVL.

The V and J genes are TRBV2 and TRBJ1-5; D unclear. Germline lookup yields CDR1 SNHLY and CDR2 FYNNEI. The V and J ends lost 3 bases and 2 bases respectively, with 8 bases between them. This CDR3 has 14 residues. This CDR3 is CASSEGYGNQPQHF. The CDR3 nucleotides are TGTGCCAGCAGTGAGGGGTACGGCAATCAGCCCCAGCATTTT. The variable domain in full, with the rest retrieved from reference TRBV2 and TRBJ1-5, is EPEVTQTPSHQVTQMGQEVILRCVPISNHLYFYWYRQILGQKVEFLVSFYNNEISEKSEIFDDQFSVERPDGSNFTLKIRSTKLEDSAMYFCASSEGYGNQPQHFGDGTRLSIL.

This chain links TRBV5-1 with TRBJ2-7; 12 positions agree with TRBD2. V dropped 5 bases and J dropped 3; count of bases not matched to a gene: 9. Germline V lookup: CDR1 SGHRS, CDR2 YFSETQ. This CDR3 contains 16 residues. The CDR3 here is CASSGLAGLQSYEQYF. As DNA, the CDR3 is TGCGCCAGCAGTGGACTAGCGGGGCTCCAGAGCTACGAGCAGTACTTC.

This chain uses TRBV4-3 with TRBJ2-7, with D maybe TRBD1 (5 bases). Trimming left V 0 bases short and J 4 bases short, with 19 bases between. This CDR3 region has 17 residues. CDR1 and CDR2 (germline): LGHNA, YSLEER. For the CDR3, the DNA is TGCGCCAGCAGCCAAGAACTCGACAGCCGTATTGATTACGAGCAGTACTTC. Its protein product is CASSQELDSRIDYEQYF.

The rearrangement uses TRBV9 and TRBJ2-7, with D perhaps being TRBD1 or TRBD2 (5 bases each). Looked up from germline, CDR1 is SGDLS and CDR2 is YYNGEE. V lost 7 bases to trimming and J lost 2 bases, with 19 bases between them. The CDR3 runs to 15 residues. This chain's CDR3 is CASSIGAAIPYEQYF. The CDR3 DNA reads as TGTGCCAGCTCAATCGGGGCTGCTATCCCCTACGAGCAGTACTTC.

V gene TRBV7-3 combines with J gene TRBJ2-3, with TRBD1 identical over 10 bases. The V and J ends lost 5 bases and 6 bases, in that order; junction bases with no gene match: 11. The V gene's germline CDR1 is SGHTA and CDR2 FQGTGA. The CDR3 is 16 amino acids. The CDR3 coding sequence is TGTGCCAGCAGCCGTTCGACAGGGGGCGGGTCGGATACGCAGTATTTT. As protein: CASSRSTGGGSDTQYF.

The rearrangement uses TRBV29-1 and TRBJ1-1; tentatively, D is TRBD1 (6 bases). The CDR3 contains 16 residues. Germline CDR1 reads SQVTM; CDR2 reads ANQGSEA. Trimming took off 4 bases at V and 1 base at J, with 19 bases between the two ends. The CDR3 nucleotides are TGCAGCGTTGCATCCTACTGGGGGGCAGAGAACACTGAAGCTTTCTTT. Protein product: CSVASYWGAENTEAFF.